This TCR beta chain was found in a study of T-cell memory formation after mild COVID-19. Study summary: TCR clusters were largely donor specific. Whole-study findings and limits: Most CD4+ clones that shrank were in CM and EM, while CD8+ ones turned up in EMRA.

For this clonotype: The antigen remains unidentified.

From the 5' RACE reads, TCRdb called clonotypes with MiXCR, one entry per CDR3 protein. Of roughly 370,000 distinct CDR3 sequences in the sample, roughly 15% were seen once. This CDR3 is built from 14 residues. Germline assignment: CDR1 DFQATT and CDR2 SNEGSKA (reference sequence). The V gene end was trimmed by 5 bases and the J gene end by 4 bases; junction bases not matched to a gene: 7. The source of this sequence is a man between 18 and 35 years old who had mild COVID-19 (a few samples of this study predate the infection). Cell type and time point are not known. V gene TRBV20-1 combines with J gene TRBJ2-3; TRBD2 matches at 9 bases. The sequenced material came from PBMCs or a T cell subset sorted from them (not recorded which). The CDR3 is CSAARAGGADTQYF. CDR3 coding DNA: TGCAGTGCTGCGAGGGCGGGGGGGGCAGATACGCAGTATTTT.